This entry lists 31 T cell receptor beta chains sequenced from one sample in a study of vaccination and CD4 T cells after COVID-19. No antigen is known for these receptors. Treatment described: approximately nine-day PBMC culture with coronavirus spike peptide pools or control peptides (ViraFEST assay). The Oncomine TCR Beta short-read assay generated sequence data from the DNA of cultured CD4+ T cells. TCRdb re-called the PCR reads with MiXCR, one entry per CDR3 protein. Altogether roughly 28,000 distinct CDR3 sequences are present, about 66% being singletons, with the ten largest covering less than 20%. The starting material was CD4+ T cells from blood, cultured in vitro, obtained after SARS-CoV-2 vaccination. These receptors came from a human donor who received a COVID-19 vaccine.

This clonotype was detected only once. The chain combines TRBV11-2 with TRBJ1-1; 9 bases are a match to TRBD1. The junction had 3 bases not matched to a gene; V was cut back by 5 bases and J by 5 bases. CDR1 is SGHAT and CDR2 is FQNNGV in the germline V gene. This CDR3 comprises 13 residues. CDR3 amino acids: CASSRTGVTEAFF. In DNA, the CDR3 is TGTGCCAGCAGCCGGACAGGGGTGACTGAAGCTTTCTTT.

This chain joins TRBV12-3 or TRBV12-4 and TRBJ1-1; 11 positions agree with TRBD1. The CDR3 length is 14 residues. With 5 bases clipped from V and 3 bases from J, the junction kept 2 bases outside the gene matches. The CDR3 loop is CASSRDRGDTEAFF. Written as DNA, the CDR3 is TGTGCCAGCAGTCGGGACAGGGGGGACACTGAAGCTTTCTTT.

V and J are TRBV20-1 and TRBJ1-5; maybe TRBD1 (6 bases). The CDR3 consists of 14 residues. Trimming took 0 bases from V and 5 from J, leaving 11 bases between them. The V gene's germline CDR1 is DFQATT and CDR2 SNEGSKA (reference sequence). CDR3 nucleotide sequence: TGCAGTGCTAGAGAGGGGGGCAGGGATCAGCCCCAGCATTTT. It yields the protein CSAREGGRDQPQHF.

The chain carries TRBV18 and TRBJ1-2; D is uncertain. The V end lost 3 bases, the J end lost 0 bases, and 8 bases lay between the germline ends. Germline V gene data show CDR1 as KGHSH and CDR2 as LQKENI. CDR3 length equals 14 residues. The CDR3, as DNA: TGTGCCAGCTCACCCCTCCGGGCTAACTATGGCTACACCTTC. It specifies CASSPLRANYGYTF.

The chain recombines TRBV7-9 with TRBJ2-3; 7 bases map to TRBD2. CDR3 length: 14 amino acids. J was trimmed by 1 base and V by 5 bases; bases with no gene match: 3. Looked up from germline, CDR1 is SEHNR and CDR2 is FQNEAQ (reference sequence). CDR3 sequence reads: CASSRAGGTDTQYF. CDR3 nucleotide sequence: TGTGCCAGCAGCCGTGCGGGGGGCACAGATACGCAGTATTTT.

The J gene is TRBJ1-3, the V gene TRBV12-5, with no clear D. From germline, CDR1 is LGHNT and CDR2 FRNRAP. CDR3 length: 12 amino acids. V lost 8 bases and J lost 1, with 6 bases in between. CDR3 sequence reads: CASRSSGNTIYF. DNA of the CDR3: TGTGCTAGTCGGAGTTCTGGAAACACCATATATTTT.

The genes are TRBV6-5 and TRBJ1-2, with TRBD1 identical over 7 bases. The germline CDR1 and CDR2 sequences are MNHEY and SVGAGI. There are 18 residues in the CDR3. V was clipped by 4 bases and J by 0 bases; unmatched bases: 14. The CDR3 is CASSFRQGWVVANYGYTF. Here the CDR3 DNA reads TGTGCCAGCAGTTTCCGACAGGGATGGGTGGTAGCTAACTATGGCTACACCTTC.

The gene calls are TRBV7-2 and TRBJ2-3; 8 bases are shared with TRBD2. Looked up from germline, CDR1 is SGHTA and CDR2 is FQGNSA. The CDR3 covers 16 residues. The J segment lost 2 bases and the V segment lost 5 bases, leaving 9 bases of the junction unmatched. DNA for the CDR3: TGTGCCAGCAGCCCTCGGACTAGCAGGTACACAGATACGCAGTATTTT. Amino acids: CASSPRTSRYTDTQYF.

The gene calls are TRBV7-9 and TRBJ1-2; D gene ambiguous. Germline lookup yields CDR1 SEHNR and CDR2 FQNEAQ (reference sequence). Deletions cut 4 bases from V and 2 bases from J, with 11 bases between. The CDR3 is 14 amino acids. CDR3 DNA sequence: TGTGCCAGCAGCTCTGCGGGCGTCAACTATGGCTACACCTTC. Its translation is CASSSAGVNYGYTF.

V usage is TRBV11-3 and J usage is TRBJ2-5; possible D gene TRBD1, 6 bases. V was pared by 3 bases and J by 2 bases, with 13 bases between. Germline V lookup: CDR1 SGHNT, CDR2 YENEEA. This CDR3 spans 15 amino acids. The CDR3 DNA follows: TGTGCCAGCAGCTTCACGACAGGACCACAAGAGACCCAGTACTTC. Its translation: CASSFTTGPQETQYF.

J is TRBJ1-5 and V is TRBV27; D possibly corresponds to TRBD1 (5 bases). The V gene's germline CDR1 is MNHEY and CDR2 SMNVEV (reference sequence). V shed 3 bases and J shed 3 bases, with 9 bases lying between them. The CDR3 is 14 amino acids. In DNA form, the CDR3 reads TGTGCCAGCAGTTTCGGGGGGAACAATCAGCCCCAGCATTTT. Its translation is CASSFGGNNQPQHF.

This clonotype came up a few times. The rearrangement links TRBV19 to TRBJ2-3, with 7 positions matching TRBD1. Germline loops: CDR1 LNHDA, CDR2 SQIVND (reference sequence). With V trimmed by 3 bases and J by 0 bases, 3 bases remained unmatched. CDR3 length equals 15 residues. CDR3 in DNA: TGTGCCAGTAGTATGAGGGACAGAAGCACAGATACGCAGTATTTT. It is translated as CASSMRDRSTDTQYF.

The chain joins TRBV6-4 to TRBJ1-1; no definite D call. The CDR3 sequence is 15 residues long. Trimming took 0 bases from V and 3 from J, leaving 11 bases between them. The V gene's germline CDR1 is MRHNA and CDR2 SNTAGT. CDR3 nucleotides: TGTGCCAGCAGTGACTCTCCCGGACGGGACACTGAAGCTTTCTTT. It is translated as CASSDSPGRDTEAFF.

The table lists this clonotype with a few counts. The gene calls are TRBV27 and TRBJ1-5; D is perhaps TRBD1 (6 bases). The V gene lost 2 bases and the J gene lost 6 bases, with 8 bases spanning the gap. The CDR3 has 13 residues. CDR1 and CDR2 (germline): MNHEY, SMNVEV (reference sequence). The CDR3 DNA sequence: TGTGCCAGCAGTTTAGGGGGGGCTCAGCCCCAGCATTTT. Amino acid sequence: CASSLGGAQPQHF.

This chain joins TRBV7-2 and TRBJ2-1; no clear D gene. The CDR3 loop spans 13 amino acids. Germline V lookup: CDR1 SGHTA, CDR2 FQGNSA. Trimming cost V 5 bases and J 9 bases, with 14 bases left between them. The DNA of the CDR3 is TGTGCCAGCAGCCTTCCTACCGATATTGAGCAGTTCTTC. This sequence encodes CASSLPTDIEQFF.

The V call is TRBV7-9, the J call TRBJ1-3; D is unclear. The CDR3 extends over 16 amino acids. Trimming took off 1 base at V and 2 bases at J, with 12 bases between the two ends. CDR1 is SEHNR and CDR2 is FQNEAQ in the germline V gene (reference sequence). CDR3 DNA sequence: TGTGCCAGCAGCTTAGGCGGCCTTCCAGCTGGAAACACCATATATTTT. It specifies CASSLGGLPAGNTIYF. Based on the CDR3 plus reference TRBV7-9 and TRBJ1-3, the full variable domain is DTGVSQNPRHKITKRGQNVTFRCDPISEHNRLYWYRQTLGQGPEFLTYFQNEAQLEKSRLLSDRFSAERPKGSFSTLEIQRTEQGDSAMYLCASSLGGLPAGNTIYFGEGSWLTVV.

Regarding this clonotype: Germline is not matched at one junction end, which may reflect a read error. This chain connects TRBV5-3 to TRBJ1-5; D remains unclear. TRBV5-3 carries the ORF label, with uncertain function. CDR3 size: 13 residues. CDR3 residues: CASSLSSNQPQHF. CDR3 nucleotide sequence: TGTGCCAGCAGCTTGAGTAGCAATCAGCCCCAGCATTTT.

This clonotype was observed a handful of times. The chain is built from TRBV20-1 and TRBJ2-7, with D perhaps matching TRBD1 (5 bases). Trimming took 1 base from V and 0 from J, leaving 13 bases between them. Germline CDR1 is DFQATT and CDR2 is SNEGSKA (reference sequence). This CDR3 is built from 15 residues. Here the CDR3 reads CSARGGRISSYEQYF. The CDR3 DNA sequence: TGCAGTGCTAGAGGGGGCCGGATAAGCTCCTACGAGCAGTACTTC.

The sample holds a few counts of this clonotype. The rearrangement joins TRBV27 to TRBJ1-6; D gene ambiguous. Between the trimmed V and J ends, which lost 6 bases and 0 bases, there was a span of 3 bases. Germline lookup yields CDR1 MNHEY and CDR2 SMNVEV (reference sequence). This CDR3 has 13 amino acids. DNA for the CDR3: TGTGCCAGCAGAGGCTCCTATAATTCACCCCTCCACTTT. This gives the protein CASRGSYNSPLHF.

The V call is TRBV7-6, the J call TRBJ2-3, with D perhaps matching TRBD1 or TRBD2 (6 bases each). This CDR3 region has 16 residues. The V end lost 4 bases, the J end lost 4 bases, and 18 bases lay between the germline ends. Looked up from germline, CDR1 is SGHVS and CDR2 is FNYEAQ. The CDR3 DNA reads TGTGCCAGCAGCTCACCTCGGGGGCCGATGGCAGATACGCAGTATTTT. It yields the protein CASSSPRGPMADTQYF.

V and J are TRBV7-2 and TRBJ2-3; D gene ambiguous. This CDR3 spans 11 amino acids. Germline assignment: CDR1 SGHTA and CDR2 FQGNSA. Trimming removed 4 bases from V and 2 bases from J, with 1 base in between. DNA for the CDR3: TGTGCCAGCAGCTACACAGATACGCAGTATTTT. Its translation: CASSYTDTQYF.

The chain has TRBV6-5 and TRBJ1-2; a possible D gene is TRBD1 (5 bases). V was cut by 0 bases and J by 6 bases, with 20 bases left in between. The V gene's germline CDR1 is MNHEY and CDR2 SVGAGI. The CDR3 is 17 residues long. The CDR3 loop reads CASSYSRLAGLRNGYTF. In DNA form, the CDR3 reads TGTGCCAGCAGTTACTCGAGGTTGGCAGGGTTAAGGAATGGCTACACCTTC.

CDR3 in amino acids: CASSIRQGGYTF. In DNA form, the CDR3 reads TGTGCCAGTAGTATCAGGCAGGGAGGCTACACCTTC. The V call is TRBV19, the J call TRBJ1-2; TRBD1 might be the D (5 bases). CDR1 LNHDA and CDR2 SQIVND come from the germline V gene (reference sequence). The CDR3 covers 12 residues. The V end lost 3 bases, the J end lost 8 bases, and 10 bases lay between the germline ends.

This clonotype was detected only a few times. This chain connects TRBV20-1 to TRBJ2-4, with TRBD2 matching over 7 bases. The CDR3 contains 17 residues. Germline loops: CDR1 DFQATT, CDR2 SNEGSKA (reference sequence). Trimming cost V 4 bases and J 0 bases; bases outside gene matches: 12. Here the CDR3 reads CSATPLGSGLAKNIQYF. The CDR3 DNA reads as TGCAGTGCTACCCCCCTTGGTAGCGGGTTAGCCAAAAACATTCAGTACTTC.

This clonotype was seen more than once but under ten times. CDR3 bases: TGTGCCATCAGTGCAACTCTCCCGGGACAGGGCACTGAAGCTTTCTTT. Protein product: CAISATLPGQGTEAFF. The V gene is TRBV10-3, the J gene TRBJ1-1, with TRBD1 matching 9 bases. The germline gives CDR1 ENHRY, CDR2 SYGVKD. Unmatched junction bases numbered 10, after V lost 4 bases and J lost 4 bases. This CDR3 is 16 amino acids long.

CDR3 loop: CASSLEGSGNQPQHF. The CDR3 DNA reads TGTGCCAGCAGCTTGGAGGGTTCGGGTAATCAGCCCCAGCATTTT. The chain uses TRBV7-2 and TRBJ1-5; D is uncertain. Germline lookup yields CDR1 SGHTA and CDR2 FQGNSA. CDR3 length: 15 amino acids. V was trimmed by 3 bases and J by 4 bases, leaving 13 bases between them.

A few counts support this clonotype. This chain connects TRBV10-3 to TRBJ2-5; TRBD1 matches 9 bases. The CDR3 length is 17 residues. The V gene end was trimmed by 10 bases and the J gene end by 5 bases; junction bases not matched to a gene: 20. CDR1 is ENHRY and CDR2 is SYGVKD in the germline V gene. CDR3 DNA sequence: TGTGCCACCCACCGGGGACAGGGCGGCGCCAACAAGGAGACCCAGTACTTC. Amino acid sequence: CATHRGQGGANKETQYF.

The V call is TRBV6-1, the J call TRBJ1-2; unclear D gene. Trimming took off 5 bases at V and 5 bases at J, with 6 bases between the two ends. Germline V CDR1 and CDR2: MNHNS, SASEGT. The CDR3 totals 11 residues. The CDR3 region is CASSKVYGYTF. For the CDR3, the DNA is TGTGCCAGCAGTAAAGTATATGGCTACACCTTC.

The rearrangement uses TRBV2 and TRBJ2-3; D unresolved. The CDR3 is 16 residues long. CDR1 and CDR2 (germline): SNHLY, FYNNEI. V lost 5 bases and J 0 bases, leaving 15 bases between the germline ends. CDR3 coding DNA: TGTGCCAGCAGTTTGCCGGACCGGCCTAGCACAGATACGCAGTATTTT. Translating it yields CASSLPDRPSTDTQYF.

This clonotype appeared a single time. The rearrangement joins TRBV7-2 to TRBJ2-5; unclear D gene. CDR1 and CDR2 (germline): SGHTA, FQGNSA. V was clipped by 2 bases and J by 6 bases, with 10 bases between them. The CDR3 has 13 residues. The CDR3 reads CASSLSVSQTQYF. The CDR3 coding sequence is TGTGCCAGCAGCTTATCAGTTTCGCAGACCCAGTACTTC.

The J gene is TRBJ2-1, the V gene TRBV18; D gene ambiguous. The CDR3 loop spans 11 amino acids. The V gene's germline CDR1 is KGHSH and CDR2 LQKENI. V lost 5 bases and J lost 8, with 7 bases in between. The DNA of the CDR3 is TGTGCCAGCTCATTTCGGGATGAGCAGTTCTTC. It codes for CASSFRDEQFF.